A single sample is the source of the 31 T cell receptor beta chains below, sequenced in a study of blood T cells in healthy people across ages. A second PCR of roughly 7 to 11 cycles used a sample-barcoded 5' primer and a J-beta primer mix. One entry per CDR3 protein, called by TCRdb with MiXCR from the 5' RACE reads. Among around 670,000 distinct CDR3 sequences listed, approximately 30% were seen once. The specimen was blood. The receptors originated from a woman at least 80 years old in good health.

J is TRBJ1-6 and V is TRBV6-2 or TRBV6-3; 11 nucleotides line up with TRBD1. From germline, CDR1 is MNHEY and CDR2 SVGEGT. Trimming at V came to 6 bases and at J to 9 bases, leaving 7 bases not matched to a gene. CDR3 size: 15 residues. CDR3 in DNA: TGTGCCAGCAGCCCAGGACAGGGGGCCTTTTCACCCCTCCACTTT. Protein: CASSPGQGAFSPLHF.

The chain is built from TRBV28 and TRBJ1-2; 10 bases line up with TRBD1. Trimming at V came to 6 bases and at J to 5 bases, leaving 6 bases not matched to a gene. The germline gives CDR1 MDHEN, CDR2 SYDVKM. This CDR3 has 14 residues. The CDR3 DNA is TGTGCCAGCAGGACCGGGACAGGGGTTTATGGCTACACCTTC. It codes for CASRTGTGVYGYTF.

As concerns this clonotype: A clone one base away is much larger, so this may be a read error. The chain employs TRBV2 and TRBJ2-1; D possibly matches TRBD1 or TRBD2 (5 bases each). The CDR3 extends over 17 amino acids. The germline CDR1 and CDR2 sequences are SNHLY and FYNNEI. As DNA, the CDR3 is TGTGCCAGCAGTCCACGAGGGGCGGGCAGGTCCTACGATGAGCAGTTCTTC. Amino acid sequence: CASSPRGAGRSYDEQFF.

This clonotype occurred many times. At one end, the junction sequence differs from germline, possibly due to a read error. The J gene is TRBJ2-5, the V gene TRBV7-7; TRBD1 agrees at 8 bases. This CDR3 is 14 amino acids long. Germline CDR1 and CDR2: SSHAT and FNYEAQ (reference sequence). In DNA, the CDR3 is TGTGCTAGCAGCACTGACAGGGGCTCGGAGACCCAGTACTTC. Protein sequence: CASSTDRGSETQYF.

The chain has TRBV6-1 and TRBJ2-5; TRBD2 might be the D (5 bases). CDR1 and CDR2 (germline): MNHNS, SASEGT. V was pared by 3 bases and J by 11 bases, with 16 bases between. The CDR3 extends over 13 amino acids. CDR3 bases: TGTGCCAGCAGTGACGGACTCTACAATGAGCAGTACTTC. It is translated as CASSDGLYNEQYF.

Ten or more counts support this clonotype. The chain links TRBV29-1 to TRBJ1-2; no firm D call. Looked up from germline, CDR1 is SQVTM and CDR2 is ANQGSEA. V was pared by 6 bases and J by 4 bases, with 18 bases between. CDR3 length: 14 amino acids. CDR3 nucleotide sequence: TGCAGCGTCATTATTCCCCCCGGAGGCTATGGCTACACCTTC. Encoded protein: CSVIIPPGGYGYTF.

The gene calls are TRBV15 and TRBJ2-2; TRBD1 is a possible D gene (5 bases). Trimming removed 0 bases from V and 1 base from J, with 9 bases in between. The germline V gene has CDR1 LNHNV and CDR2 YYDKDF (reference sequence). This CDR3 spans 16 amino acids. The CDR3 DNA sequence: TGTGCCACCAGCAGAGATCGACAGAAGAACACCGGGGAGCTGTTTTTT. Translating gives CATSRDRQKNTGELFF.

The chain is built from TRBV7-2 and TRBJ2-3; D ambiguous. The germline V and J ends were trimmed by 1 base and 13 bases, with 9 bases remaining between them. Germline CDR1 SGHTA, CDR2 FQGNSA. This CDR3 comprises 11 residues. For the CDR3, the DNA is TGTGCCAGCAGCTTAGGGGGTTGGAAGTATTTT. This codes for CASSLGGWKYF.

Details on this clonotype: One junction end disagrees with the germline gene, perhaps due to a read error. The chain has TRBV6-5 and TRBJ1-2; 7 bases line up with TRBD1. Germline V gene lookup returns CDR1 MNHEY and CDR2 SVGAGI. There are 13 residues in the CDR3. The CDR3 reads CASSPGGGYSYTF. In DNA form, the CDR3 reads TGTGCCAGCAGCCCAGGGGGAGGCTATAGCTACACCTTC.

A word on this clonotype: One junction end disagrees with the germline gene, perhaps due to a read error. The J gene is TRBJ2-1, the V gene TRBV7-2; 10 positions agree with TRBD1. The CDR3 is 15 residues long. Germline CDR1 reads SGHTA; CDR2 reads FQGNSA. CDR3 nucleotide sequence: TGTGCCGGCAGCGGAGGGACAGGGGCTAGCAATGAGCAGTTCTTC. This translates into CAGSGGTGASNEQFF. Full variable domain (outside the CDR3, taken from reference TRBV7-2 and TRBJ2-1): GAGVSQSPSNKVTEKGKDVELRCDPISGHTALYWYRQSLGQGLEFLIYFQGNSAPDKSGLPSDRFSAERTGGSVSTLTIQRTQQEDSAVYLCAGSGGTGASNEQFFGPGTRLTVL.

This sequence joins TRBV6-5 and TRBJ2-1; 8 nucleotides match TRBD1. V shed 6 bases and J 7 bases; nucleotides not matched to a gene: 11. Germline-derived CDR1 and CDR2 are MNHEY and SVGAGI. The CDR3 is made up of 15 amino acids. In nucleotides, the CDR3 is TGTGCCAGCAGAGTTAACCAGGGGGCGTTGAATGAGCAGTTCTTC. This gives the protein CASRVNQGALNEQFF.

This clonotype appeared many times. The chain recombines TRBV5-5 with TRBJ1-1; no clear D gene. Trimming took 2 bases from V and 4 from J, leaving 15 bases between them. Germline CDR1 and CDR2: SGHKS and YYEKEE (reference sequence). This CDR3 comprises 15 residues. For the CDR3, the DNA is TGTGCCAGCAGCTTCCAGCGGCAGGCCATCACTGAAGCTTTCTTT. Protein product: CASSFQRQAITEAFF.

This rearrangement joins TRBV19 to TRBJ2-2; D ambiguous. Germline V CDR1 and CDR2: LNHDA, SQIVND (reference sequence). The V end was cut by 4 bases, the J end by 6 bases, with 6 bases between. The CDR3 spans 12 residues. Written as DNA, the CDR3 is TGTGCCAGTAGTAGGTGGGCCGGGGAGCTGTTTTTT. As protein: CASSRWAGELFF.

This clonotype appeared many times. This chain joins TRBV28 and TRBJ2-1; 8 nucleotides line up with TRBD1. CDR3 length: 15 amino acids. Germline CDR1 MDHEN, CDR2 SYDVKM. V lost 4 bases to trimming and J lost 2 bases; unmatched junction nucleotides: 4. The DNA for the CDR3 is TGTGCCAGCAGTTCGACAGGGGCTGCCTACAATGAGCAGTTCTTC. Translated: CASSSTGAAYNEQFF. Complete variable domain (other parts from reference TRBV28 and TRBJ2-1): DVKVTQSSRYLVKRTGEKVFLECVQDMDHENMFWYRQDPGLGLRLIYFSYDVKMKEKGDIPEGYSVSREKKERFSLILESASTNQTSMYLCASSSTGAAYNEQFFGPGTRLTVL.

The chain employs TRBV15 and TRBJ1-2; D call uncertain. Germline values: CDR1 LNHNV, CDR2 YYDKDF (reference sequence). This CDR3 spans 12 amino acids. Trimming took 8 bases from V and 13 from J, leaving 20 bases between them. CDR3 loop: CATQLAEEESTF. The CDR3 DNA is TGTGCCACCCAGCTGGCCGAGGAGGAAAGCACCTTC.

This clonotype was picked up many times. The chain has TRBV5-1 and TRBJ1-2; D is perhaps TRBD1 (6 bases). V was trimmed by 3 bases and J by 4 bases, leaving 16 bases between them. The germline CDR1 and CDR2 sequences are SGHRS and YFSETQ. This CDR3 comprises 15 residues. The CDR3 here is CASSYSGEAGYGYTF. In nucleotides, the CDR3 is TGCGCCAGCAGCTACTCAGGGGAGGCAGGCTATGGCTACACCTTC.

The V and J genes are TRBV6-2 or TRBV6-3 and TRBJ2-1; possible D gene TRBD2, 5 bases. The germline V and J ends were trimmed by 8 bases and 7 bases, with 18 bases remaining between them. The germline V gene has CDR1 MNHEY and CDR2 SVGEGT. The CDR3 sequence is 14 residues long. The chain's CDR3 is CASRTGPRKNEQFF. CDR3 coding DNA: TGTGCCAGCCGGACTGGTCCCAGAAAGAATGAGCAGTTCTTC.

In its sample, this clonotype was seen many times. J is TRBJ2-1 and V is TRBV20-1, with 11 bases lining up with TRBD2. CDR1 is DFQATT, CDR2 SNEGSKA, per germline (reference sequence). This CDR3 has 12 amino acids. CDR3 nucleotide sequence: TGCACACTAGCGGGGGCGTACAATGAGCAGTTCTTC. Translation: CTLAGAYNEQFF.

This clonotype was observed a handful of times. The chain uses TRBV3-1 and TRBJ2-7, with D tentatively TRBD1 or TRBD2 (7 bases each). Germline loops: CDR1 LGHDT, CDR2 YNNKEL (reference sequence). V was pared by 7 bases and J by 1 base, with 14 bases between. The CDR3 spans 14 residues. CDR3 DNA sequence: TGTGCCAGCATGCCAGGGGGGGGATCCTACGAGCAGTACTTC. It is translated as CASMPGGGSYEQYF.

The genes are TRBV20-1 and TRBJ2-7, with 15 nucleotides matching TRBD2. Per the germline V gene, CDR1 is DFQATT and CDR2 is SNEGSKA (reference sequence). CDR3 length: 17 residues. The junction had 13 bases not matched to a gene; V was cut back by 3 bases and J by 7 bases. CDR3 bases: TGCAGTGCTAGTGACCCCGGACTAGCGGGAGGGCCTGGGGAGCAGTACTTC. This sequence encodes CSASDPGLAGGPGEQYF.

This sequence joins TRBV20-1 and TRBJ2-1, with 8 bases fitting TRBD1. Trimming at V came to 5 bases and at J to 7 bases, leaving 13 bases not matched to a gene. The CDR3 consists of 15 residues. From germline, CDR1 is DFQATT and CDR2 SNEGSKA (reference sequence). CDR3 sequence: CSAYSLGTGRNEQFF. The CDR3 coding sequence is TGCAGTGCTTATTCGCTCGGGACAGGACGTAATGAGCAGTTCTTC.

This clonotype has at least ten counts. The DNA of the CDR3 is TGCGCCAGCAGCTTGGATGCCAGACCCTCTAGCACAGATACGCAGTATTTT. Translated: CASSLDARPSSTDTQYF. V gene TRBV5-1 combines with J gene TRBJ2-3; D not certain. CDR1 and CDR2 from the germline V gene are SGHRS and YFSETQ. V was trimmed by 0 bases and J by 0 bases, leaving 14 bases between them. The CDR3 has 17 amino acids.

The sample holds one count of this clonotype. With a much larger clone just one base away, this may be a read error. V is TRBV19 and J is TRBJ2-7; D is possibly TRBD2 (6 bases). The CDR3 runs 13 residues. The germline V gene has CDR1 LNHDA and CDR2 SQIVND (reference sequence). The CDR3 DNA sequence: TGTGCCAGGAGTATAGCCCCGGGGGTGGAGCAGTACTTC. It codes for CARSIAPGVEQYF.

This clonotype has a handful of counts. The rearrangement joins TRBV20-1 to TRBJ2-1, with TRBD2 identical over 9 bases. The CDR3 totals 15 residues. Trimming took 3 bases from V and 4 from J; bases not matched to a gene: 7. Germline V lookup: CDR1 DFQATT, CDR2 SNEGSKA (reference sequence). The CDR3 loop reads CSARSVAGGYNEQFF. The CDR3 DNA follows: TGCAGTGCTAGGAGCGTGGCGGGGGGGTACAATGAGCAGTTCTTC.

This clonotype has more than one count but fewer than ten. A much larger clone lies one base from this, so it may be a read error. V and J are TRBV20-1 and TRBJ2-2; D might be TRBD1 or TRBD2, each matching 6 bases. The CDR3 consists of 14 residues. The germline V gene encodes CDR1 DFQATT and CDR2 SNEGSKA (reference sequence). CDR3 amino acids: CSARDLTRGGERFF. Here the CDR3 DNA reads TGCAGTGCTAGAGATCTAACCAGGGGCGGGGAGCGGTTTTTT.

With regard to this clonotype: A much larger clone lies one base from this, so it may be a read error. The chain joins TRBV6-6 to TRBJ1-2; 7 bases match TRBD1. Germline V gene lookup returns CDR1 MNHNY and CDR2 SVGAGI (reference sequence). There are 14 residues in the CDR3. J gave up 2 bases and V 7 bases, and 7 bases lay outside the gene matches. The CDR3 nucleotides are TGTGCCAGCAATCCAGGGGGGCGCAACTATGGCTACACCTTC. Translating it yields CASNPGGRNYGYTF.

J is TRBJ2-7 and V is TRBV7-2, with 7 bases identical to TRBD1. The J call is uncertain, as TRBJ2-5 better fits the DNA end. Germline V gene lookup returns CDR1 SGHTA and CDR2 FQGNSA. The CDR3 contains 15 residues. This CDR3 is CASSLDRGGLQTQYF. In nucleotides, the CDR3 is TGTGCCAGCAGCTTAGACAGGGGCGGCCTGCAGACCCAGTACTTC.

At least ten counts were recorded for this clonotype. The genes are TRBV3-1 and TRBJ1-1, with no clear D. The CDR3 is 14 amino acids. The V end lost 0 bases, the J end lost 4 bases, and 9 bases lay between the germline ends. Germline-derived CDR1 and CDR2 are LGHDT and YNNKEL (reference sequence). Here the CDR3 reads CASSQDSRSTEAFF. DNA of the CDR3: TGTGCCAGCAGCCAAGACAGTAGGTCCACTGAAGCTTTCTTT.

This clonotype was found once. In DNA, the CDR3 is TGCGCCAGCGGTACTAGTGGGGTACCCCAAGAGACCCAGTACTTC. Its translation is CASGTSGVPQETQYF. The J gene is TRBJ2-5, the V gene TRBV5-1; D perhaps matches TRBD2 (5 bases). This CDR3 region has 15 residues. Trimming pared 7 bases from V and 1 base from J, leaving 17 bases between. CDR1 and CDR2 (germline): SGHRS, YFSETQ.

This chain connects TRBV6-2 or TRBV6-3 to TRBJ2-7; 10 bases fit TRBD2. Germline-derived CDR1 and CDR2 are MNHEY and SVGEGT. The V and J ends lost 2 bases and 4 bases, in that order; junction bases with no gene match: 11. CDR3 length: 17 amino acids. Here the CDR3 DNA reads TGTGCCAGCAGTTACACGCACTCTAGCGGGAGAGCGTACGAGCAGTACTTC. Translating it yields CASSYTHSSGRAYEQYF.

This clonotype was counted many times. The chain has TRBV7-2 and TRBJ2-3, with D possibly TRBD2 on 6 matching bases. V was clipped by 4 bases and J by 0 bases, with 17 bases between them. The CDR3 consists of 17 residues. From germline, CDR1 is SGHTA and CDR2 FQGNSA. The CDR3 sequence is CASSSLGAGISTDTQYF. CDR3 DNA: TGTGCCAGCAGCTCCCTCGGGGCGGGGATTAGCACAGATACGCAGTATTTT.